The present T cell receptor beta chain was sequenced within a study of CD8 T cells in Susac syndrome. Controls were healthy donors chosen to match patients in age and sex. The germline V and J ends were trimmed by 5 bases and 10 bases, with 18 bases remaining between them. The CDR3 has 14 residues. Germline CDR1 reads SGHVS; CDR2 reads FNYEAQ. After extraction with the RNeasy kit, about 0.5 to 1 ug of the RNA was reverse transcribed using random hexamers. TCRdb re-called the immunoSEQ multiplex PCR reads through MiXCR, storing one row per CDR3 protein. The sample contains 150,000 or so distinct CDR3 sequences, about 95% of which appear only once.

Sequenced material: CD4+ T cells from PBMCs. The chain has TRBV7-6 and TRBJ2-1, with no clear D. The TCR comes from a human donor in good health. The CDR3 sequence is CASSVGQLSWEQFF. In DNA, the CDR3 is TGTGCCAGCAGCGTAGGCCAGCTATCATGGGAGCAGTTCTTC.